The clone carrying this T cell receptor (beta chain) was seen a handful of times. Antigen unknown. The data originate from a study of molecular identifiers for immune sequencing clone quantification. Regarding the study as a whole: Should identical TCR molecules share a barcode, the sizes of highly expanded clones could be underestimated.

Germline V gives CDR1 SGHAT, CDR2 FQDESV (reference sequence). The junction had 9 bases not matched to a gene; V was cut back by 1 base and J by 3 bases. The CDR3 spans 16 residues. As previously described, bulk TCR libraries were made using listed TCR primers. Each CDR3 protein is one row after TCRdb ran MiXCR on the PCR reads. Of more than 450,000 distinct CDR3 sequences listed, approximately 25% are singletons. Using a CD8+CD4-CCR7+CD45RA+ phenotype, naive CD8 T cells were sorted. This TCR came from a human donor in good health. Some libraries in this study had Jurkat cell RNA spiked in. Input material: naive CD8+ T cells from blood, with Jurkat cell RNA spiked in. Subset in this sample: FACS-sorted CD8+CD4-CCR7+CD45RA+ naive T cells. The chain carries TRBV11-1 and TRBJ2-7; 7 positions agree with TRBD2. The CDR3 DNA reads as TGTGCCAGCAGCTTAGTCGCGAGCGGGGCGTACTACGAGCAGTACTTC. This codes for CASSLVASGAYYEQYF.